These 19 T cell receptor beta chains came from one sample sequenced in a study of blood T cell repertoires in COVID-19. Generated by immunoSEQ multiplex PCR, the TCRdb table keeps only in-frame clones and is missing some. Among about 280,000 clones listed, over 75% were seen once. Sequencing input: peripheral blood. The receptors stem from a human donor in a cohort sampled during active COVID-19.

The rearrangement joins TRBV5-4 to TRBJ1-4; no reliable D call. The CDR3 extends over 13 amino acids. Germline loops: CDR1 SGHNT, CDR2 YYREEE (reference sequence). Trimming stripped 2 bases from V and 4 bases from J, with 6 bases between. Here the CDR3 DNA reads TGTGCCAGCAGCTTCCGGGATAATGAAAAACTGTTTTTT. It codes for CASSFRDNEKLFF.

This chain uses TRBV18 with TRBJ2-1; the match to TRBD2 covers 12 bases. V trimming: 4 bases; J trimming: 4 bases; junction bases outside the gene matches: 2. The germline gives CDR1 KGHSH, CDR2 LQKENI. CDR3 size: 15 residues. This CDR3 is CASSLTSGRYNEQFF. Here the CDR3 DNA reads TGTGCCAGCTCACTTACTAGCGGGAGGTACAATGAGCAGTTCTTC.

The chain couples TRBV6-5 to TRBJ1-2; tentatively, D is TRBD1 (5 bases). The CDR3 length is 14 residues. CDR1 and CDR2 from the germline V gene are MNHEY and SVGAGI. V gave up 7 bases and J gave up 2 bases, with 14 bases separating them. CDR3 in DNA: TGTGCCAGCACCGCCCTAAGGGGAAACTATGGCTACACCTTC. Translation gives CASTALRGNYGYTF.

This chain connects TRBV2 to TRBJ2-3; a possible D gene is TRBD2 (5 bases). CDR1 and CDR2 from the germline V gene are SNHLY and FYNNEI. V lost 7 bases and J lost 2, with 16 bases in between. The CDR3 totals 15 residues. CDR3 residues: CASTLRAEVTDTQYF. The CDR3 region has the DNA TGTGCCAGCACCCTGAGGGCGGAGGTCACAGATACGCAGTATTTT.

The rearrangement uses TRBV5-1 and TRBJ2-1; 11 bases map to TRBD2. This CDR3 comprises 16 residues. CDR1 and CDR2 (germline): SGHRS, YFSETQ. With V trimmed by 3 bases and J by 8 bases, 10 bases remained unmatched. CDR3 sequence: CASSYTLAGGHDEQFF. CDR3 DNA: TGCGCCAGCAGCTACACCTTAGCGGGAGGGCACGATGAGCAGTTCTTC.

V gene TRBV9 combines with J gene TRBJ2-2; 8 bases align to TRBD2. The CDR3 has 15 residues. With 3 bases clipped from V and 2 bases from J, the junction kept 3 bases outside the gene matches. Germline V gene data show CDR1 as SGDLS and CDR2 as YYNGEE. DNA for the CDR3: TGTGCCAGCAGCGGGGTAGCGGGAAACACCGGGGAGCTGTTTTTT. This encodes CASSGVAGNTGELFF.

This chain joins TRBV20-1 and TRBJ1-1; D is unresolved. The CDR3 spans 11 residues. From germline, CDR1 is DFQATT and CDR2 SNEGSKA (reference sequence). V was cut by 3 bases and J by 10 bases, with 12 bases left in between. The CDR3 is CSASKNQVAFF. The DNA for the CDR3 is TGCAGTGCTAGCAAAAACCAGGTAGCTTTCTTT.

The chain uses TRBV3-1 (or the pseudogene TRBV3-2) and TRBJ2-7; 8 nucleotides align to TRBD2. The ends lost 4 bases at V and 2 bases at J; junction bases unmatched: 7. The CDR3 length is 15 residues. The germline CDR1 and CDR2 sequences are LGHDT and YNNKEL (reference sequence). The CDR3 coding sequence is TGTGCCAGCAGCCCGACCGGGACTAGGACCTACGAGCAGTACTTC. Translating gives CASSPTGTRTYEQYF.

Only a few counts were recorded for this clone. V and J are TRBV5-8 and TRBJ2-1, with 11 positions matching TRBD2. The V gene end was trimmed by 1 base and the J gene end by 7 bases; junction bases not matched to a gene: 10. CDR3 length: 17 amino acids. CDR1 SGHTS and CDR2 YDEGEE come from the germline V gene. In DNA, the CDR3 is TGTGCCAGCAGCTTGCAGTACTCTAGCGGGAGGCCTAATGAGCAGTTCTTC. It translates to CASSLQYSSGRPNEQFF. The complete variable domain, with remaining parts taken from reference TRBV5-8 and TRBJ2-1, reads EAGVTQSPTHLIKTRGQQATLRCSPISGHTSVYWYQQALGLGLQFLLWYDEGEERNRGNFPPRFSGRQFPNYSSELNVNALELEDSALYLCASSLQYSSGRPNEQFFGPGTRLTVL.

The rearrangement uses TRBV30 and TRBJ1-6; tentative D call: TRBD1 (6 bases). Germline V lookup: CDR1 GTSNPN, CDR2 SVGIG (reference sequence). Trimming shortened V by 4 bases and J by 4 bases, and 14 bases separated the two germline ends. The CDR3 runs 15 residues. CDR3 in amino acids: CAWTPDGQYNSPLHF. The CDR3 coding sequence is TGTGCCTGGACCCCCGACGGACAGTATAATTCACCCCTCCACTTT.

The genes are TRBV7-9 and TRBJ1-6, with 7 bases identical to TRBD1. Germline V gene data show CDR1 as SEHNR and CDR2 as FQNEAQ (reference sequence). Unmatched junction bases numbered 8, after V lost 5 bases and J lost 10 bases. This CDR3 region has 14 residues. The CDR3 region has the DNA TGTGCCAGCAGCCTCAAAGGGGGCGTATCACCCCTCCACTTT. Protein: CASSLKGGVSPLHF.

The chain uses TRBV3-1 (or the pseudogene TRBV3-2) and TRBJ2-3; 8 nucleotides agree with TRBD2. V shed 0 bases, J shed 3 bases, and the junction held 11 bases outside the gene matches. The V gene's germline CDR1 is LGHDT and CDR2 YNNKEL (reference sequence). The CDR3 contains 18 residues. The DNA of the CDR3 is TGTGCCAGCAGCCAAGATGGGGCCAGCGGGAGAAGAACAGATACGCAGTATTTT. It translates to CASSQDGASGRRTDTQYF.

This clone has a handful of counts. The rearrangement links TRBV28 to TRBJ1-3; D is possibly TRBD1 (5 bases). This CDR3 is 14 amino acids long. Between the trimmed V and J ends, which lost 6 bases and 1 base, there was a span of 10 bases. CDR1 and CDR2 from the germline V gene are MDHEN and SYDVKM. CDR3 region: CASRMTASGNTIYF. The CDR3 nucleotides read TGTGCCAGCAGAATGACAGCGTCTGGAAACACCATATATTTT.

CDR3 residues: CASSLSGSSNNEQFF. DNA of the CDR3: TGTGCCAGCTCACTGAGCGGGAGTAGTAACAATGAGCAGTTCTTC. V is TRBV18 and J is TRBJ2-1, with 8 bases identical to TRBD2. CDR1 is KGHSH and CDR2 is LQKENI in the germline V gene. Losses at the gene ends were 4 bases for V and 5 bases for J; bases not matched to a gene: 7. CDR3 length: 15 residues.

This chain joins TRBV30 and TRBJ1-1; D is unclear. This CDR3 spans 13 amino acids. The germline V gene encodes CDR1 GTSNPN and CDR2 SVGIG (reference sequence). Deletions cut 7 bases from V and 1 base from J, with 13 bases between. The CDR3 loop reads CAYSGSRNTEAFF. The CDR3 DNA is TGTGCCTACTCCGGGTCCCGGAACACTGAAGCTTTCTTT.

The chain carries TRBV27 and TRBJ2-3, with 9 nucleotides matching TRBD2. V trimming: 4 bases; J trimming: 1 base; junction bases outside the gene matches: 6. CDR1 and CDR2 (germline): MNHEY, SMNVEV (reference sequence). This CDR3 has 16 amino acids. The CDR3 coding sequence is TGTGCCAGCAGTTATAGCGGGAGTACGGGCACAGATACGCAGTATTTT. This encodes CASSYSGSTGTDTQYF.

The rearrangement joins TRBV6-5 to TRBJ1-4; D gene uncertain. Germline V lookup: CDR1 MNHEY, CDR2 SVGAGI. Trimming left V 6 bases short and J 4 bases short, with 9 bases between. The CDR3 extends over 13 amino acids. CDR3: CASRTNHNEKLFF. Here the CDR3 DNA reads TGTGCCAGCAGGACAAACCATAATGAAAAACTGTTTTTT.

The chain has TRBV29-1 and TRBJ1-2, with TRBD1 as a possible D gene (5 bases). This CDR3 spans 12 amino acids. Germline CDR1 and CDR2: SQVTM and ANQGSEA. V was cut by 4 bases and J by 7 bases, with 13 bases left in between. Here the CDR3 reads CSVVSGGIGYTF. The DNA for the CDR3 is TGCAGCGTTGTCTCGGGGGGGATTGGCTACACCTTC.

V is TRBV5-1 and J is TRBJ2-1, with 10 bases that match TRBD1. The CDR3 runs 16 residues. After removal of 0 bases from V and 7 bases from J, the junction contained 7 bases not matched to a gene. Germline CDR1 is SGHRS and CDR2 is YFSETQ. CDR3 sequence (DNA): TGCGCCAGCAGCTTGGGCCCCCGGGACAGGGGAAATGAGCAGTTCTTC. As protein: CASSLGPRDRGNEQFF.